Shown below are 15 T cell receptor beta chains from a single sample sequenced in a study of PD-L1 blockade in urothelial cancer. The table came from immunoSEQ multiplex PCR; TCRdb's copy has only in-frame clones and leaves some out. The top ten clones hold more than 15% of a sample with about 37,000 clones, over 75% of them seen once. This material consisted of PBMCs, taken around atezolizumab (anti-PD-L1) treatment. Receptors were obtained from a man in his sixties with urothelial cancer.

This clone has only one observation. This sequence joins TRBV30 and TRBJ2-1; 7 positions agree with TRBD2. The CDR3 is made up of 16 amino acids. Trimming at V came to 3 bases and at J to 4 bases, leaving 12 bases not matched to a gene. CDR1 is GTSNPN, CDR2 SVGIG, per germline (reference sequence). CDR3 sequence: CAWSLRVPSGYNEQFF. The CDR3 bases are TGTGCCTGGAGCCTAAGAGTCCCTAGCGGTTACAATGAGCAGTTCTTC. Filled out from reference TRBV30 and TRBJ2-1, the complete variable domain reads SQTIHQWPATLVQPVGSPLSLECTVEGTSNPNLYWYRQAAGRGLQLLFYSVGIGQISSEVPQNLSASRPQDRQFILSSKKLLLSDSGFYLCAWSLRVPSGYNEQFFGPGTRLTVL.

The rearrangement links TRBV9 to TRBJ2-3, with D tentatively TRBD2 (6 bases). The CDR3 has 16 amino acids. Germline V CDR1 and CDR2: SGDLS, YYNGEE. The V gene lost 0 bases and the J gene lost 0 bases, with 11 bases spanning the gap. CDR3 bases: TGTGCCAGCAGCGTAGTCGGGACTCACAGCACAGATACGCAGTATTTT. This encodes CASSVVGTHSTDTQYF.

The chain carries TRBV28 and TRBJ1-1, with unresolved D. V was pared by 6 bases and J by 8 bases, with 10 bases between. The CDR3 loop spans 11 amino acids. Germline values: CDR1 MDHEN, CDR2 SYDVKM. The CDR3 nucleotides are TGTGCCAGCAGCCCTGTCGGGGAAGCTTTCTTT. This gives the protein CASSPVGEAFF.

The J gene is TRBJ2-3, the V gene TRBV5-1; D not resolved. The CDR3 is 15 residues long. With 0 bases removed from V and 4 bases from J, the gap between germline ends came to 12 bases. CDR1 is SGHRS and CDR2 is YFSETQ in the germline V gene. CDR3 nucleotide sequence: TGCGCCAGCAGCTTGGTGTTCGACACTTCAGATACGCAGTATTTT. This codes for CASSLVFDTSDTQYF.

The rearrangement links TRBV28 to TRBJ2-3, with 10 bases matching TRBD1. CDR1 is MDHEN, CDR2 SYDVKM, per germline. V trimming: 5 bases; J trimming: 3 bases; junction bases outside the gene matches: 2. This CDR3 has 14 residues. The CDR3 sequence: CASSPDRGTDTQYF. Here the CDR3 DNA reads TGTGCCAGCAGTCCGGACAGGGGGACAGATACGCAGTATTTT.

The chain couples TRBV18 to TRBJ1-4, with no clear D. CDR1 is KGHSH and CDR2 is LQKENI in the germline V gene. The CDR3 spans 18 residues. The ends were cut back, 3 bases at V and 4 bases at J, with 21 bases in the middle. CDR3 in amino acids: CASSPSLAMTGINEKLFF. CDR3 DNA sequence: TGTGCCAGCTCACCTTCCCTCGCTATGACGGGGATTAATGAAAAACTGTTTTTT.

The gene calls are TRBV6-6 and TRBJ1-5; 8 nucleotides align to TRBD1. This CDR3 comprises 15 residues. Germline V CDR1 and CDR2: MNHNY, SVGAGI (reference sequence). V was pared by 0 bases and J by 5 bases, with 3 bases of the junction left unmatched. CDR3 nucleotides: TGTGCCAGCAGTTACTCGGGGACAGGCGATCAGCCCCAGCATTTT. Amino acid sequence: CASSYSGTGDQPQHF.

The J gene is TRBJ1-2, the V gene TRBV11-2; a weak D match, TRBD1 (6 bases). The CDR3 sequence is 14 residues long. Germline CDR1 and CDR2: SGHAT and FQNNGV. V gave up 4 bases and J gave up 6 bases, with 15 bases separating them. The DNA for the CDR3 is TGTGCCAGCAGCTCCATCAGGGAGGGGGATGGCTACACCTTC. Its protein is CASSSIREGDGYTF.

V is TRBV11-2 and J is TRBJ2-3; 8 bases line up with TRBD2. The germline V gene has CDR1 SGHAT and CDR2 FQNNGV. The CDR3 totals 15 residues. Losses at the gene ends were 1 base for V and 2 bases for J; bases not matched to a gene: 2. The CDR3 loop reads CASSLVAGPTDTQYF. CDR3 nucleotide sequence: TGTGCCAGCAGCTTAGTAGCGGGACCCACAGATACGCAGTATTTT.

V and J are TRBV5-8 and TRBJ2-3; D remains ambiguous. Germline CDR1 and CDR2: SGHTS and YDEGEE. The CDR3 length is 16 residues. The V end lost 0 bases, the J end lost 0 bases, and 11 bases lay between the germline ends. The CDR3 is CASSLGMVTSTDTQYF. The CDR3 DNA reads as TGTGCCAGCAGCTTGGGGATGGTGACTAGCACAGATACGCAGTATTTT.

This chain links TRBV28 with TRBJ1-4, with D tentatively TRBD1 (6 bases). Trimming took 6 bases from V and 3 from J, leaving 11 bases between them. The CDR3 contains 14 residues. Germline V lookup: CDR1 MDHEN, CDR2 SYDVKM. CDR3 region: CASRSDRSNEKLFF. As DNA, the CDR3 is TGTGCCAGCAGATCAGACAGGTCTAATGAAAAACTGTTTTTT.

The chain links TRBV15 to TRBJ2-2; TRBD2 aligns across 7 bases. The CDR3 length is 16 residues. Germline CDR1 LNHNV, CDR2 YYDKDF (reference sequence). Trimming cost V 4 bases and J 2 bases; bases outside gene matches: 7. This CDR3 is CATSKSTGGNTGELFF. The CDR3 DNA is TGTGCCACCAGCAAGAGTACGGGGGGTAACACCGGGGAGCTGTTTTTT.

J is TRBJ2-1 and V is TRBV2; 9 nucleotides align to TRBD1. From germline, CDR1 is SNHLY and CDR2 FYNNEI. CDR3 length: 12 amino acids. V lost 4 bases and J lost 14; bases outside the gene matches: 6. CDR3 coding DNA: TGTGCCAGCAGTGGGTTCAGACAGGGGGAGTTCTTC. Its translation: CASSGFRQGEFF.

The gene calls are TRBV6-5 and TRBJ2-7, with a tentative D call TRBD1 (5 bases). This CDR3 spans 15 amino acids. The V gene lost 1 base and the J gene lost 4 bases, with 14 bases spanning the gap. Germline values: CDR1 MNHEY, CDR2 SVGAGI. The CDR3 region is CASSYFGQGSYEQYF. In DNA, the CDR3 is TGTGCCAGCAGTTACTTCGGGCAGGGCTCTTACGAGCAGTACTTC.

The V gene is TRBV19, the J gene TRBJ2-2, with unresolved D. This CDR3 has 15 amino acids. CDR1 LNHDA and CDR2 SQIVND come from the germline V gene (reference sequence). Trimming took off 0 bases at V and 1 base at J, with 6 bases between the two ends. The CDR3 DNA reads as TGTGCCAGTAGTATAGAGGCACAGAACACCGGGGAGCTGTTTTTT. Residues: CASSIEAQNTGELFF.